Shown below are 8 T cell receptor beta chains from a single sample sequenced in a study of blood T cell repertoires in COVID-19. Data came from immunoSEQ multiplex PCR; TCRdb stores just in-frame clones and leaves some out. This sample has some 97,000 clones, with roughly 87% found just once. Sequences were obtained from peripheral blood. Source of these receptors: a man aged 25-45 years in a cohort sampled during active COVID-19.

V is TRBV4-1 and J is TRBJ2-1, with D perhaps TRBD1 (6 bases). There are 14 residues in the CDR3. Trimming shortened V by 2 bases and J by 6 bases, and 11 bases separated the two germline ends. CDR1 is MGHRA, CDR2 YSYEKL, per germline. CDR3 sequence (DNA): TGCGCCAGCAGCCAACAGGGGTCGAGCAATGAGCAGTTCTTC. It is translated as CASSQQGSSNEQFF.

The chain couples TRBV27 to TRBJ2-4, with D hard to call. This CDR3 region has 14 residues. Deletions cut 4 bases from V and 5 bases from J, with 12 bases between. In germline, CDR1 is MNHEY, CDR2 SMNVEV (reference sequence). CDR3 DNA: TGTGCCAGCAGTTCCCCTTTTAGAGAAAACATTCAGTACTTC. This sequence encodes CASSSPFRENIQYF.

The chain is built from TRBV18 and TRBJ2-1, with 7 positions matching TRBD1. Germline-derived CDR1 and CDR2 are KGHSH and LQKENI. The CDR3 length is 14 residues. The ends lost 6 bases at V and 4 bases at J; junction bases unmatched: 6. The CDR3 DNA sequence: TGTGCCAGCTCTCCGGGACAGCTTTACAATGAGCAGTTCTTC. Its translation is CASSPGQLYNEQFF.

This clone has more than one count but fewer than ten. The chain recombines TRBV18 with TRBJ2-7; perhaps TRBD2 as D (6 bases). This CDR3 contains 15 residues. V lost 4 bases to trimming and J lost 2 bases, with 15 bases between them. Germline-derived CDR1 and CDR2 are KGHSH and LQKENI. CDR3 bases: TGTGCCAGCTCACGTCTTGGCGGGGATACCTACGAGCAGTACTTC. Its protein product is CASSRLGGDTYEQYF. Using reference TRBV18 and TRBJ2-7 for the parts outside the CDR3, the full variable domain is NAGVMQNPRHLVRRRGQEARLRCSPMKGHSHVYWYRQLPEEGLKFMVYLQKENIIDESGMPKERFSAEFPKEGPSILRIQQVVRGDSAAYFCASSRLGGDTYEQYFGPGTRLTVT.

The CDR3 here is CASSPNLNTGELFF. DNA for the CDR3: TGTGCCAGCAGCCCAAACTTAAACACCGGGGAGCTGTTTTTT. The chain carries TRBV11-1 and TRBJ2-2; D not resolved. The CDR3 loop spans 14 amino acids. The V gene lost 5 bases and the J gene lost 2 bases, with 9 bases spanning the gap. The germline V gene has CDR1 SGHAT and CDR2 FQDESV (reference sequence).

The rearrangement uses TRBV5-6 and TRBJ2-7; the D gene is possibly TRBD1 (5 bases). The germline V gene encodes CDR1 SGHDT and CDR2 YYEEEE. V was trimmed by 7 bases and J by 2 bases, leaving 13 bases between them. CDR3 length equals 13 residues. The CDR3 protein is CASASQGTYEQYF. As DNA, the CDR3 is TGTGCCAGCGCCTCGCAGGGAACCTACGAGCAGTACTTC.

Here the CDR3 reads CALADQETQYF. The CDR3 DNA is TGTGCCTTAGCCGACCAAGAGACCCAGTACTTC. The J gene is TRBJ2-5, the V gene TRBV30; D gene ambiguous. V was pared by 7 bases and J by 0 bases, with 6 bases between. The length of the CDR3 is 11 residues. In germline, CDR1 is GTSNPN, CDR2 SVGIG (reference sequence).

The CDR3 DNA reads as TGTGCCAGCAGCCAAGTTAAGGACAGAAGTCGCCTCTACGAGCAGTACTTC. Translation: CASSQVKDRSRLYEQYF. The chain joins TRBV3-1 (or the pseudogene TRBV3-2) to TRBJ2-7, with a weak D call TRBD1 (6 bases). Germline assignment: CDR1 LGHDT and CDR2 YNNKEL (reference sequence). The CDR3 covers 17 residues. V was shortened by 1 base and J by 3 bases, with 19 bases between the two germline ends.